The next 24 T cell receptor beta chains were all read from a single sample in a study of blood T cells in healthy people across ages. Primers used in a second PCR of about 7 to 12 cycles were a sample-barcoded 5' primer and a J-beta primer mix. TCRdb reanalysed the 5' RACE reads using MiXCR and keeps one entry per CDR3 protein. Among hundreds of thousands of distinct CDR3 sequences listed, approximately 30% were seen once. The sample was blood. The receptors originated from an elderly woman in good health.

Comment on this clonotype: This may stem from a read error, because a much larger clone lies one nucleotide away. The chain links TRBV7-2 to TRBJ2-7; 9 nucleotides align to TRBD1. V lost 6 bases to trimming and J lost 6 bases; unmatched junction nucleotides: 9. CDR3 size: 14 residues. Looked up from germline, CDR1 is SGHTA and CDR2 is FQGNSA. The CDR3 is CASRRDRARVEQYF. The CDR3 nucleotides are TGTGCCAGCAGGCGGGACAGGGCTCGAGTCGAGCAGTACTTC.

This clonotype was detected only a few times. It may be a read error: a sequence one base away is much more abundant. The gene calls are TRBV3-1 and TRBJ2-4; 9 bases are shared with TRBD2. The germline gives CDR1 LGHDT, CDR2 YNNKEL (reference sequence). CDR3 length: 15 amino acids. The V gene end was trimmed by 5 bases and the J gene end by 13 bases; junction bases not matched to a gene: 15. CDR3 sequence (DNA): TGTGCCAGCAGCGAGGGACTAGCCCCCTGGAAGTCCCAGTACTTC. Amino acid sequence: CASSEGLAPWKSQYF.

This sequence joins TRBV19 and TRBJ2-1; no clear D gene. CDR1 and CDR2 from the germline V gene are LNHDA and SQIVND (reference sequence). CDR3 length equals 14 residues. Trimming shortened V by 6 bases and J by 0 bases, and 9 bases separated the two germline ends. Here the CDR3 DNA reads TGTGCCAGTAGCGGTACGAGCTCCTACAATGAGCAGTTCTTC. It encodes CASSGTSSYNEQFF.

This clonotype has just one count. This may be a read error, as it is one base from a much larger clone. V usage is TRBV6-2 or TRBV6-3 and J usage is TRBJ2-3; the D gene is possibly TRBD1 (5 bases). CDR1 is MNHEY, CDR2 SVGEGT, per germline. CDR3 length: 16 amino acids. Trimming removed 5 bases at V and 3 bases at J, with 18 bases between. The CDR3 region is CASSHETAGWTDTQYF. CDR3 nucleotides: TGTGCCAGCAGTCACGAGACGGCAGGGTGGACAGATACGCAGTATTTT.

This clonotype has only a few counts. The rearrangement links TRBV6-6 to TRBJ1-1; TRBD1 might be the D (6 bases). Trimming stripped 2 bases from V and 5 bases from J, with 9 bases between. Germline V gene data show CDR1 as MNHNY and CDR2 as SVGAGI (reference sequence). The CDR3 has 13 amino acids. CDR3: CASSYPGQTEAFF. The DNA for the CDR3 is TGTGCCAGCAGTTACCCCGGACAGACTGAAGCTTTCTTT.

This clonotype was seen a single time. The chain carries TRBV20-1 and TRBJ2-7; 8 nucleotides line up with TRBD2. The germline V gene encodes CDR1 DFQATT and CDR2 SNEGSKA (reference sequence). The CDR3 is 16 residues long. Losses at the gene ends were 0 bases for V and 5 bases for J; bases not matched to a gene: 12. The CDR3 coding sequence is TGCAGTGCTAGAGATGATACGGCGGGAGGCTTCCACGAGCAGTACTTC. This translates into CSARDDTAGGFHEQYF.

The V gene is TRBV6-1, the J gene TRBJ2-1; TRBD1 matches 10 bases. The length of the CDR3 is 18 residues. Trimming cost V 5 bases and J 0 bases; bases outside gene matches: 10. Germline V gives CDR1 MNHNS, CDR2 SASEGT. DNA for the CDR3: TGTGCCAGCAGTCCGGGACAGGGGACCCTTAGCTCCTACAATGAGCAGTTCTTC. Translated, it gives CASSPGQGTLSSYNEQFF.

Only a few counts were recorded for this clonotype. A much larger clone differs from this one at a single base, so this may be a read error. The gene calls are TRBV20-1 and TRBJ2-5; TRBD2 aligns across 8 bases. This CDR3 has 18 amino acids. Germline V lookup: CDR1 DFQATT, CDR2 SNEGSKA (reference sequence). Trimming cost V 0 bases and J 11 bases; bases outside gene matches: 23. CDR3 loop: CSAREPGRGGPLWGEQYF. In DNA form, the CDR3 reads TGCAGTGCTAGAGAGCCCGGGAGGGGGGGCCCCCTCTGGGGGGAGCAGTACTTC.

In its sample, this clonotype was seen many times. The V call is TRBV10-3, the J call TRBJ2-1; 9 bases are a match to TRBD2. Germline trimming cut 4 bases from V and 6 bases from J; bases unmatched to any gene: 7. From germline, CDR1 is ENHRY and CDR2 SYGVKD. The CDR3 sequence is 15 residues long. The CDR3 nucleotides read TGTGCCATCAGTGCGTCCAGCGGGGGGATCAATGAGCAGTTCTTC. It yields the protein CAISASSGGINEQFF.

A word on this clonotype: A read error may explain this, as a much larger clone is one base away. CDR3 coding DNA: TGTGCCAGCGGCTATAGGCGCGGCGATGAGCAGTACTTC. Its translation: CASGYRRGDEQYF. The chain links TRBV6-2 or TRBV6-3 to TRBJ2-5; D gene unclear. CDR1 is MNHEY and CDR2 is SVGEGT in the germline V gene. V was trimmed by 8 bases and J by 11 bases, leaving 21 bases between them. This CDR3 is built from 13 residues.

The sample holds many counts of this clonotype. The chain joins TRBV7-2 to TRBJ2-4, with 9 bases matching TRBD1. V was pared by 3 bases and J by 8 bases, with 8 bases of the junction left unmatched. This CDR3 contains 15 residues. The germline gives CDR1 SGHTA, CDR2 FQGNSA. CDR3 DNA: TGTGCCAGCAGCTTGTTCACCGGGACAGGGTACATTCAGTACTTC. Translation: CASSLFTGTGYIQYF.

The chain employs TRBV5-1 and TRBJ2-1; 9 bases map to TRBD2. Germline values: CDR1 SGHRS, CDR2 YFSETQ. J lost 12 bases, V lost 6 bases, and 13 bases had no gene match. CDR3 length equals 14 residues. The DNA of the CDR3 is TGCGCCAGCACCCGAGCGGGGGGAACACAGGGGCAGTTCTTC. This codes for CASTRAGGTQGQFF.

This clonotype was recorded many times. This chain joins TRBV20-1 and TRBJ1-5; tentatively, D is TRBD1 (6 bases). The CDR3 has 14 amino acids. Germline-derived CDR1 and CDR2 are DFQATT and SNEGSKA (reference sequence). Trimming shortened V by 6 bases and J by 1 base, and 13 bases separated the two germline ends. CDR3 residues: CSAQKGGSNQPQHF. The CDR3 DNA reads TGCAGTGCCCAGAAGGGGGGCAGCAATCAGCCCCAGCATTTT.

This clonotype was seen only a few times. The chain uses TRBV27 and TRBJ2-1; 11 bases are a match to TRBD2. The germline CDR1 and CDR2 sequences are MNHEY and SMNVEV (reference sequence). The CDR3 has 22 amino acids. V lost 2 bases, J lost 1 base, and 19 bases stayed unmatched. DNA for the CDR3: TGTGCCAGCAGTTTACTCAAATCCGCTCCGGGACTAGCGGAGGTTTCCTACAATGAGCAGTTCTTC. Protein sequence: CASSLLKSAPGLAEVSYNEQFF.

This clonotype occurred many times. The V gene is TRBV4-3, the J gene TRBJ2-5; possibly TRBD1 for D (6 bases). V shed 6 bases and J shed 6 bases, with 14 bases lying between them. The CDR3 extends over 13 amino acids. From germline, CDR1 is LGHNA and CDR2 YSLEER. For the CDR3, the DNA is TGCGCCAGCAGTTACAGGGTTGGGCAGACCCAGTACTTC. It is translated as CASSYRVGQTQYF.

The J gene is TRBJ2-7, the V gene TRBV7-8; the D gene is possibly TRBD1 (5 bases). From germline, CDR1 is SGHVS and CDR2 FQNEAQ. Trimming took 10 bases from V and 2 from J, leaving 15 bases between them. The CDR3 runs to 13 residues. CDR3 in amino acids: CATTGRVPYEQYF. The CDR3 region has the DNA TGTGCCACAACGGGCAGGGTCCCCTACGAGCAGTACTTC.

A word on this clonotype: A much larger clone lies a single base off, so this may be a read error. The gene calls are TRBV12-5 and TRBJ2-7; the match to TRBD2 covers 11 bases. The CDR3 is made up of 15 amino acids. Germline values: CDR1 LGHNT, CDR2 FRNRAP. J lost 7 bases, V lost 6 bases, and 11 bases had no gene match. The CDR3 loop is CASGHGLAGDNEQYF. The CDR3 nucleotides read TGTGCTAGTGGCCACGGACTAGCGGGTGACAATGAGCAGTACTTC. The full variable domain, completed using reference TRBV12-5 and TRBJ2-7, is DARVTQTPRHKVTEMGQEVTMRCQPILGHNTVFWYRQTMMQGLELLAYFRNRAPLDDSGMPKDRFSAEMPDATLATLKIQPSEPRDSAVYFCASGHGLAGDNEQYFGPGTRLTVT.

This clonotype was seen ten or more times. The J gene is TRBJ2-5, the V gene TRBV7-2; D may be TRBD2 (5 bases). V lost 7 bases and J 3 bases, leaving 12 bases between the germline ends. CDR3 size: 13 residues. Germline CDR1 SGHTA, CDR2 FQGNSA. CDR3: CASNSGSEETQYF. The CDR3 DNA reads as TGTGCCAGCAACTCGGGGTCGGAAGAGACCCAGTACTTC.

J is TRBJ2-5 and V is TRBV12-3 or TRBV12-4; 7 bases are a match to TRBD2. V lost 1 base to trimming and J lost 11 bases; unmatched junction nucleotides: 13. This CDR3 has 15 amino acids. The CDR3 nucleotides read TGTGCCAGCAGTTTAGGGACTAGTTTGAACAATGAGCAGTACTTC. Its translation: CASSLGTSLNNEQYF.

The rearrangement uses TRBV6-1 and TRBJ1-2, with D tentatively TRBD1 (5 bases). Germline CDR1 and CDR2: MNHNS and SASEGT. The CDR3 has 15 residues. Trimming took 5 bases from V and 4 from J, leaving 17 bases between them. CDR3 amino acids: CASSFRTTDPYGYTF. CDR3 sequence (DNA): TGTGCCAGCAGTTTTAGGACAACCGATCCCTATGGCTACACCTTC.

J is TRBJ2-7 and V is TRBV13; the match to TRBD2 covers 11 bases. There are 16 residues in the CDR3. V lost 5 bases, J lost 6 bases, and 12 bases stayed unmatched. The germline gives CDR1 PRHDT, CDR2 FYEKMQ (reference sequence). Here the CDR3 DNA reads TGTGCCAGCAGCAAATTACTAGCGGGGGTTACCTGCGAGCAGTACTTC. Its protein is CASSKLLAGVTCEQYF.

The V gene is TRBV5-1, the J gene TRBJ1-1; 11 bases align to TRBD1. The CDR3 extends over 18 amino acids. V dropped 3 bases and J dropped 2; count of bases not matched to a gene: 12. Germline values: CDR1 SGHRS, CDR2 YFSETQ. The CDR3 protein is CASSYSGQGAKINTEAFF. CDR3 nucleotides: TGCGCCAGCAGCTACAGCGGACAGGGGGCAAAAATTAACACTGAAGCTTTCTTT.

This clonotype was observed at least ten times. The rearrangement joins TRBV5-1 to TRBJ1-5, with D uncertain. CDR3 length equals 13 residues. Germline assignment: CDR1 SGHRS and CDR2 YFSETQ. V lost 3 bases to trimming and J lost 5 bases, with 9 bases between them. DNA of the CDR3: TGCGCCAGCAGCTCGGACGGCGATCAGCCCCAGCATTTT. Its protein is CASSSDGDQPQHF.

This chain joins TRBV9 and TRBJ1-1; D is possibly TRBD1 (6 bases). CDR1 SGDLS and CDR2 YYNGEE come from the germline V gene. The CDR3 is made up of 15 amino acids. V was trimmed by 2 bases and J by 6 bases, leaving 17 bases between them. The CDR3 here is CASSVTTGRGSEAFF. CDR3 nucleotides: TGTGCCAGCAGCGTCACGACAGGCAGGGGCTCTGAAGCTTTCTTT.